Sequencing of this T cell receptor (beta chain) was carried out in a study of cytomegalovirus exposure and HLA in healthy donors. Findings of the study overall: Donor immune exposure was known only as CMV serostatus. Reports showed the classifier diagnosing cytomegalovirus status with high specificity and sensitivity. CMV antigen specificity of three CMV-associated chains was confirmed in vitro.

CDR1 is SEHNR, CDR2 FQNEAQ, per germline (reference sequence). V was shortened by 5 bases and J by 7 bases, with 9 bases between the two germline ends. This CDR3 contains 13 residues. In the case of this clone: Antigen specificity is unknown.

PCR primers comprised 60 Vbeta and 13 Jbeta primers. Sequencing used immunoSEQ multiplex PCR; TCRdb keeps in-frame clones, though not all of them. The data hold fewer than 90,000 clones, with over 75% observed a single time. This rearrangement joins TRBV7-9 to TRBJ1-6; D ambiguous. The specimen was PBMCs. The receptor's source is a female donor in good health and CMV-seronegative. CDR3: CASSRLVNSPLHF. The CDR3 DNA is TGTGCCAGCAGCCGGTTAGTCAATTCACCCCTCCACTTT.